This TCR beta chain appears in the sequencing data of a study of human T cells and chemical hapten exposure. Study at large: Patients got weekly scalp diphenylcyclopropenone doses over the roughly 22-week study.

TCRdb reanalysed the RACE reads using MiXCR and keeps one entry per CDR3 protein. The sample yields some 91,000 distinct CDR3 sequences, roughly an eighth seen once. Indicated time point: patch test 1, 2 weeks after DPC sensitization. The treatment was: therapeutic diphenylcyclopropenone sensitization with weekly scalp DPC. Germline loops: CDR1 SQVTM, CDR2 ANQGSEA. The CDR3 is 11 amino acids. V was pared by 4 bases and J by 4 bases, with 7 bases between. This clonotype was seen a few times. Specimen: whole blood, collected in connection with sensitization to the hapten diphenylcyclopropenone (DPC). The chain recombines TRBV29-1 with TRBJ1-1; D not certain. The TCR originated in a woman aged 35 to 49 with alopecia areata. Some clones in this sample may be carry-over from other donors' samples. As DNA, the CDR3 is TGCAGCGTTGGACACTCCACTGAAGCTTTCTTT. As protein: CSVGHSTEAFF.